These 22 T cell receptor beta chains came from one sample sequenced in a study of blood T cell repertoires in COVID-19. Using immunoSEQ multiplex PCR, the repertoire was profiled, and TCRdb retains in-frame clones only, with some absent. The data show around 200,000 clones, 80% seen once. The specimen was PBMCs or T cells enriched from blood (not recorded which). All receptors derive from a middle-aged woman with acute COVID-19.

The genes are TRBV28 and TRBJ2-1; 7 nucleotides align to TRBD2. The trim removed 6 bases at V and 5 bases at J, leaving 7 bases unmatched. The CDR3 is 14 residues long. Germline loops: CDR1 MDHEN, CDR2 SYDVKM. Here the CDR3 DNA reads TGTGCCAGCAGACCTAGCGGAGCCCACAATGAGCAGTTCTTC. Protein: CASRPSGAHNEQFF.

The chain combines TRBV5-1 with TRBJ2-3, with TRBD1 matching over 7 bases. Germline values: CDR1 SGHRS, CDR2 YFSETQ. The ends lost 4 bases at V and 6 bases at J; junction bases unmatched: 8. CDR3 size: 14 residues. CDR3 amino acids: CASSLGTVSDTQYF. The CDR3 nucleotides read TGCGCCAGCAGCCTTGGGACAGTTAGTGATACGCAGTATTTT.

The chain joins TRBV11-2 to TRBJ1-2; tentatively, D is TRBD1 (6 bases). This CDR3 comprises 14 residues. CDR1 and CDR2 from the germline V gene are SGHAT and FQNNGV. V lost 5 bases, J lost 5 bases, and 15 bases lay in between. In DNA form, the CDR3 reads TGTGCCAGCAGCGGGGGGGCAGGGCCTTATGGCTACACCTTC. Protein product: CASSGGAGPYGYTF.

This clone was seen a single time. V gene TRBV18 combines with J gene TRBJ1-1, with 7 bases aligning to TRBD1. The junction had 5 bases not matched to a gene; V was cut back by 3 bases and J by 4 bases. The CDR3 contains 14 residues. From germline, CDR1 is KGHSH and CDR2 LQKENI. In DNA form, the CDR3 reads TGTGCCAGCTCACCCCCTCGACAGGGCACTGAAGCTTTCTTT. This sequence encodes CASSPPRQGTEAFF.

The rearrangement links TRBV7-6 to TRBJ2-3; possible D gene TRBD2, 5 bases. CDR1 is SGHVS, CDR2 FNYEAQ, per germline. V gave up 0 bases and J gave up 7 bases, with 11 bases separating them. CDR3 length: 14 residues. DNA of the CDR3: TGTGCCAGCAGCTTAGCAACGGGATCCAATACGCAGTATTTT. It encodes CASSLATGSNTQYF. Based on the CDR3 plus reference TRBV7-6 and TRBJ2-3, the full variable domain is GAGVSQSPRYKVTKRGQDVALRCDPISGHVSLYWYRQALGQGPEFLTYFNYEAQQDKSGLPNDRFSAERPEGSISTLTIQRTEQRDSAMYRCASSLATGSNTQYFGPGTRLTVL.

The genes are TRBV4-2 and TRBJ1-6; D unclear. Germline CDR1 and CDR2: LGHNA and YNFKEQ. Deletions cut 1 base from V and 7 bases from J, with 11 bases between. The CDR3 is 15 residues long. CDR3 DNA: TGTGCCAGCAGCCAAGCGCACGGCGGGAATTCACCCCTCCACTTT. This gives the protein CASSQAHGGNSPLHF.

This clone was detected a few times. Within the sample, other DNA sequences also encode this same CDR3. The genes are TRBV5-1 and TRBJ2-7, with D possibly matching TRBD2 (5 bases). Germline V gene data show CDR1 as SGHRS and CDR2 as YFSETQ. Trimming removed 0 bases at V and 0 bases at J, with 10 bases between. The CDR3 consists of 15 residues. CDR3 amino acids: CASSLGPGSSYEQYF. The CDR3, as DNA: TGCGCCAGCAGCTTGGGTCCGGGGAGCTCCTACGAGCAGTACTTC.

V is TRBV3-1 (or the pseudogene TRBV3-2) and J is TRBJ2-1, with D unclear. Between the trimmed V and J ends, which lost 0 bases and 0 bases, there was a span of 12 bases. CDR3 length: 17 residues. Per germline, CDR1 LGHDT and CDR2 YNNKEL (reference sequence). The CDR3 nucleotides are TGTGCCAGCAGCCAAGAATGGCTTCGAGGCTCCTACAATGAGCAGTTCTTC. Translation gives CASSQEWLRGSYNEQFF.

A single count supports this clone. CDR3 sequence: CASSFSGPNTEAFF. CDR3 DNA: TGTGCCAGCAGCTTCAGTGGCCCGAACACTGAAGCTTTCTTT. V gene TRBV11-1 combines with J gene TRBJ1-1; D ambiguous. In germline, CDR1 is SGHAT, CDR2 FQDESV (reference sequence). This CDR3 is built from 14 residues. V dropped 3 bases and J dropped 1 base, with 9 bases sitting between them.

This clone was seen only a few times. The gene calls are TRBV2 and TRBJ1-4, with 7 bases fitting TRBD1. There are 15 residues in the CDR3. The germline CDR1 and CDR2 sequences are SNHLY and FYNNEI. The ends lost 6 bases at V and 4 bases at J; junction bases unmatched: 8. The CDR3 nucleotides are TGTGCCAGCAGGGCACCGGGACAGTATAATGAAAAACTGTTTTTT. This gives the protein CASRAPGQYNEKLFF. Using reference TRBV2 and TRBJ1-4 for the parts outside the CDR3, the full variable domain is EPEVTQTPSHQVTQMGQEVILRCVPISNHLYFYWYRQILGQKVEFLVSFYNNEISEKSEIFDDQFSVERPDGSNFTLKIRSTKLEDSAMYFCASRAPGQYNEKLFFGSGTQLSVL.

This clone is a singleton in its sample. The DNA is omitted, as the CDR3 cannot be located on it reliably, and the CDR3 follows TCRdb's listing. The chain has TRBV6-5 and TRBJ1-1. 13 amino acids form the CDR3, both terminal residues included. From germline, CDR1 is MNHEY and CDR2 SVGAGI. The CDR3: CASSSSGGPEAFF.

The chain is built from TRBV19 and TRBJ1-5; D unresolved. There are 13 residues in the CDR3. Germline V lookup: CDR1 LNHDA, CDR2 SQIVND (reference sequence). Trimming took 2 bases from V and 7 from J, leaving 9 bases between them. This CDR3 reads CASSIKRNQPQHF. The CDR3 region has the DNA TGTGCCAGTAGTATAAAGAGGAACCAGCCCCAGCATTTT.

The rearrangement links TRBV3-1 (or the pseudogene TRBV3-2) to TRBJ1-5; no clear D. Between the trimmed V and J ends, which lost 6 bases and 5 bases, there was a span of 11 bases. Germline CDR1 is LGHDT and CDR2 is YNNKEL (reference sequence). This CDR3 is 13 amino acids long. The CDR3 DNA reads TGTGCCAGCAGTCCGCCGGGGTATCAGCCCCAGCATTTT. Its protein product is CASSPPGYQPQHF.

The chain's CDR3 is CASSSRPGGTGELFF. In DNA form, the CDR3 reads TGTGCCAGCAGCTCACGCCCAGGGGGCACCGGGGAGCTGTTTTTT. The chain is built from TRBV7-2 and TRBJ2-2; 7 bases are shared with TRBD1. In germline, CDR1 is SGHTA, CDR2 FQGNSA. J lost 4 bases, V lost 4 bases, and 6 bases had no gene match. The CDR3 is made up of 15 amino acids.

The chain joins TRBV28 to TRBJ2-7; a possible D gene is TRBD2 (5 bases). V was shortened by 7 bases and J by 0 bases, with 10 bases between the two germline ends. In germline, CDR1 is MDHEN, CDR2 SYDVKM. The CDR3 covers 13 residues. The CDR3 region is CASKEADSYEQYF. DNA of the CDR3: TGTGCCAGCAAAGAAGCGGACTCCTACGAGCAGTACTTC.

The chain has TRBV5-1 and TRBJ2-6; 9 nucleotides match TRBD1. V lost 3 bases, J lost 0 bases, and 4 bases stayed unmatched. Germline V gene sequence: CDR1 SGHRS, CDR2 YFSETQ. The CDR3 consists of 17 residues. The CDR3 DNA is TGCGCCAGCAGCTCCGGGACAGGGAGCTCTGGGGCCAACGTCCTGACTTTC. Encoded protein: CASSSGTGSSGANVLTF.

The V call is TRBV6-5, the J call TRBJ1-1, with TRBD1 matching 8 bases. Trimming at V came to 0 bases and at J to 4 bases, leaving 4 bases not matched to a gene. The CDR3 extends over 15 amino acids. Germline V gives CDR1 MNHEY, CDR2 SVGAGI. CDR3 residues: CASSYSPGGGTEAFF. The CDR3 DNA reads TGTGCCAGCAGTTACTCCCCAGGGGGCGGCACTGAAGCTTTCTTT.

This chain connects TRBV19 to TRBJ1-5; 8 nucleotides line up with TRBD1. CDR3 length equals 15 residues. Germline CDR1 is LNHDA and CDR2 is SQIVND (reference sequence). V shed 1 base, J shed 6 bases, and the junction held 5 bases outside the gene matches. The CDR3 coding sequence is TGTGCCAGTAGTATAGGTCAGGGGGCTGTTCAGCCCCAGCATTTT. Amino acid sequence: CASSIGQGAVQPQHF. Combining the CDR3 with reference TRBV19 and TRBJ1-5 gives the whole variable domain DGGITQSPKYLFRKEGQNVTLSCEQNLNHDAMYWYRQDPGQGLRLIYYSQIVNDFQKGDIAEGYSVSREKKESFPLTVTSAQKNPTAFYLCASSIGQGAVQPQHFGDGTRLSIL.

This chain connects TRBV19 to TRBJ2-5; D possibly corresponds to TRBD2 (6 bases). The CDR3 length is 15 residues. V was clipped by 2 bases and J by 2 bases, with 12 bases between them. Germline lookup yields CDR1 LNHDA and CDR2 SQIVND (reference sequence). As DNA, the CDR3 is TGTGCCAGTAGTATATTGGCGGGGAATCAAGAGACCCAGTACTTC. Amino acid sequence: CASSILAGNQETQYF.

The chain uses TRBV30 and TRBJ1-1; D might be TRBD1 (5 bases). The CDR3 length is 12 residues. The germline gives CDR1 GTSNPN, CDR2 SVGIG (reference sequence). Trimming cost V 4 bases and J 6 bases, with 12 bases left between them. The CDR3 region is CAWTRVGPEAFF. The CDR3, as DNA: TGTGCCTGGACAAGGGTGGGGCCTGAAGCTTTCTTT.

This rearrangement joins TRBV19 to TRBJ2-2; D ambiguous. The V end lost 4 bases, the J end lost 3 bases, and 3 bases lay between the germline ends. Germline lookup yields CDR1 LNHDA and CDR2 SQIVND (reference sequence). This CDR3 is 12 amino acids long. The CDR3 spells CASSTDTGELFF. For the CDR3, the DNA is TGTGCCAGTAGTACAGACACCGGGGAGCTGTTTTTT.

The chain recombines TRBV10-1 with TRBJ2-3; D might be TRBD2 (5 bases). V lost 8 bases and J 2 bases, leaving 14 bases between the germline ends. Germline loops: CDR1 WNHNN, CDR2 SYGVQD (reference sequence). This CDR3 has 14 amino acids. This chain's CDR3 is CASSRLLSTDTQYF. The CDR3 nucleotides are TGCGCCAGCTCCAGACTACTTTCCACAGATACGCAGTATTTT.